This T cell receptor (beta chain) came from a study of blood T cells in healthy people across ages. The CDR3 extends over 15 amino acids. V shed 0 bases and J 1 base; nucleotides not matched to a gene: 1. Germline lookup yields CDR1 SGDLS and CDR2 YYNGEE. Primed by a sample-barcoded 5' primer and a J-beta primer mix, a second PCR proceeded for 7 to 11 cycles. MiXCR was run by TCRdb on the 5' RACE reads, yielding one entry per CDR3 protein. The table has about 1 million distinct CDR3 sequences, 40% to 55% seen once. Sequenced: blood. The chain couples TRBV9 to TRBJ2-3; 8 bases match TRBD1. This TCR derives from a woman in her sixties in good health. The chain's CDR3 is CASSVVGQGTDTQYF. In DNA, the CDR3 is TGTGCCAGCAGCGTAGTGGGACAGGGCACAGATACGCAGTATTTT. Full variable domain (remainder filled in from reference TRBV9 and TRBJ2-3): DSGVTQTPKHLITATGQRVTLRCSPRSGDLSVYWYQQSLDQGLQFLIQYYNGEERAKGNILERFSAQQFPDLHSELNLSSLELGDSALYFCASSVVGQGTDTQYFGPGTRLTVL.